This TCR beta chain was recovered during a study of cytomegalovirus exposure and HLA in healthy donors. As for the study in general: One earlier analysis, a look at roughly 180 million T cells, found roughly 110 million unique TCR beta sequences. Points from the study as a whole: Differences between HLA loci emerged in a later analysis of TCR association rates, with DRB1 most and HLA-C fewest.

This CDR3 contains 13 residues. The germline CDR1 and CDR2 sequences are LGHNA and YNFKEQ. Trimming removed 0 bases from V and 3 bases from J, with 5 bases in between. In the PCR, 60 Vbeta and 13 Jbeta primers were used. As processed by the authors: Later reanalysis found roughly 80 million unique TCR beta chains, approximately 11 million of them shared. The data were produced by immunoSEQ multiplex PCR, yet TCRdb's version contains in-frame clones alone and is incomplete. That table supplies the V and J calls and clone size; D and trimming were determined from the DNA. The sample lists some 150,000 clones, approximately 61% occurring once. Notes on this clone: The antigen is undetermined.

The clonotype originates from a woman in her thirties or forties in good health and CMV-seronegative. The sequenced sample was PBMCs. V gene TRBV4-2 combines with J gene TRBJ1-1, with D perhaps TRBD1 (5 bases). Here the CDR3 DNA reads TGTGCCAGCAGCCAAGAAGGGGACACTGAAGCTTTCTTT. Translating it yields CASSQEGDTEAFF.